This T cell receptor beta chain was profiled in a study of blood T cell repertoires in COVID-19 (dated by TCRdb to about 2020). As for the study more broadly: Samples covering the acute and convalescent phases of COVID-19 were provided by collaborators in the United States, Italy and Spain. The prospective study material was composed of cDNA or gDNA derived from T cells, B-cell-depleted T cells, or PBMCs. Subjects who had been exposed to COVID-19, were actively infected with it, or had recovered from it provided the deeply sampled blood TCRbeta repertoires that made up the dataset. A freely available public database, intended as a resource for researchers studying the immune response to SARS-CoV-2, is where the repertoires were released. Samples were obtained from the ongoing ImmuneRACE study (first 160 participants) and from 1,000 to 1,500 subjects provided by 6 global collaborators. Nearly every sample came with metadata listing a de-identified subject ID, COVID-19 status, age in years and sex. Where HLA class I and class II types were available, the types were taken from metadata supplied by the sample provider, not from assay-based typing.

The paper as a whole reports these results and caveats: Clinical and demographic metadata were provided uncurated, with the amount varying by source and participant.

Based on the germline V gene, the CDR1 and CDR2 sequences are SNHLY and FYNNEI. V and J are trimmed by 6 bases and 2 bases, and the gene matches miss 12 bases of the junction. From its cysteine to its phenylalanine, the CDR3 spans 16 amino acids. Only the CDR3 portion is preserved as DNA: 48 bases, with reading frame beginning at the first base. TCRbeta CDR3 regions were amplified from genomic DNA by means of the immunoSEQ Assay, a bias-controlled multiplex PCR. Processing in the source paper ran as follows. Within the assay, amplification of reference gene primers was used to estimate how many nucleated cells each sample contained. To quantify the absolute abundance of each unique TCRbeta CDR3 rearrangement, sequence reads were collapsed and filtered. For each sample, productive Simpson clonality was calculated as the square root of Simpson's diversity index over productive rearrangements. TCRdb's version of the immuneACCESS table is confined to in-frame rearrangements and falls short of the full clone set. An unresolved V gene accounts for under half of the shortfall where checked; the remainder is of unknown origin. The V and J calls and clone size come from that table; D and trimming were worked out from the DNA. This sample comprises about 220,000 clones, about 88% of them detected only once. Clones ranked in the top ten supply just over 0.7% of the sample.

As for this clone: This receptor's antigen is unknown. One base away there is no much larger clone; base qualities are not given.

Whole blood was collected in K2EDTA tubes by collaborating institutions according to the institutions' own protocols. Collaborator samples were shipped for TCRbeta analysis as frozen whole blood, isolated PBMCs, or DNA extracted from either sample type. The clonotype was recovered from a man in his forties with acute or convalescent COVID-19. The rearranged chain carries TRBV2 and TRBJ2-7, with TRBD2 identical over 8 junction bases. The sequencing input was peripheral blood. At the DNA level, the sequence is TGTGCCAGCAGATCCCAACTAGCGGACTTTACCTACGAGCAGTACTTC. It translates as CASRSQLADFTYEQYF.